The rows below give T cell receptor beta chains drawn from one sample of a study of T-cell reconstitution after alpha-beta-depleted transplantation in children. TCRdb recomputed calls from the PCR reads with MiXCR, one row per CDR3 protein. The sample contains approximately 340,000 distinct CDR3 sequences, about a tenth of which appear only once. The sample consisted of PBMCs from the stem cell graft donor, taken from the stem cell graft. The receptors here all came from a human donor who donated a stem cell graft to a child with acute lymphoblastic leukemia. Each CDR3 is given without its conserved first and last residue.

v_call cdr3_aa
TRBV5-1 ASSPKRTGDYSNQPQH
TRBV6-1 ASSRPGLAGMSSYEQY
TRBV4-1 ASSQVGTGGRNEQY
TRBV29-1 SVERGGTYEQY
TRBV5-1 ASSQTGPLGELF
TRBV19 ASFDGDSIFNYGYT
TRBV20-1 SAGRAGTDTQY
TRBV27 ASSLRVSGTDTQY
TRBV27 ASRPGTGYSNQPQH
TRBV10-3 AISDAPGKRGQPTDTQY
TRBV6-5 ASSYPGRQETQY
TRBV20-1 SASGAPGTKNTEAF
TRBV15 ATGDLRQGAYNEQF
TRBV15 ATSRASTGISTDTQY
TRBV6-1 ASSPRPLAGGSYNEQF
TRBV5-1 ASSLLSEGNYNEQF
TRBV20-1 SLVSSYNEQF
TRBV5-1 ASSLVLAGVGAYEQY
TRBV9 ASSATSGKYNEQF
TRBV4-1 ASSQAYPQGLSGNTIY
TRBV5-1 ASSLPTGGNTIY
TRBV20-1 SATPGSPTEAF
TRBV4-2 ASSQETRSSGSSYEQY
TRBV27 ASSPNALAGASNEQF
TRBV5-1 ASSAGQKNIQY
TRBV7-9 ASSLFGTLSYEQY
TRBV9 ASSSGQAINYGYT
TRBV6-5 ASSYSNGQSSYGYT
TRBV15 ATSREGIQGRDTQY
TRBV12-3/TRBV12-4 ASTLYAPEGYT
TRBV9 ASSVGGTSDTQY
TRBV11-1 ASSSWDLLKAGVSYNEQF
TRBV4-1 ASSQVTGGTEAF
TRBV4-2 ASSQEVGSSQNTGELF
TRBV5-1 ASSPGLVGELF
TRBV3-1 ASSQEGSRAYNEQF
TRBV3-1 ASSQDSGPHNEQF
TRBV18 ASSPFGGGAYEQY
TRBV4-1 ASSPVAGVGTGELF
TRBV4-3 ASSQGLAGTYEQY